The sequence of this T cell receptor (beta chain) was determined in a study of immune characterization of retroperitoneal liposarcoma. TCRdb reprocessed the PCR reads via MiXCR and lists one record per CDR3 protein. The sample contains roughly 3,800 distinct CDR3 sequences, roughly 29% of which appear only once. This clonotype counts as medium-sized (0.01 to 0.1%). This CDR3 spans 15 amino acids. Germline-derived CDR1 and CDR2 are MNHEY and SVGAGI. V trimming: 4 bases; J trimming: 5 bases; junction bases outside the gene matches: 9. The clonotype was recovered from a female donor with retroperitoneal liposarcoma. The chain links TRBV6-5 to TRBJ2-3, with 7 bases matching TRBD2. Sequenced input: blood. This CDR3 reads CASSLSRGVGDTQYF. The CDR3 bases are TGTGCCAGCAGTTTATCTCGGGGGGTAGGAGATACGCAGTATTTT.